These 28 T cell receptor beta chains originate from one sample sequenced in a study of T cells in Graves' hyperthyroidism and ophthalmopathy. TCR beta CDR3 regions were amplified from RNA transcripts. During a first-round RT-PCR of the TCR CDR3, the HTBI primer set was used. MiXCR, run by TCRdb on the multiplex PCR reads, gives a single entry per CDR3 protein. The repertoire holds 560,000 or so distinct CDR3 sequences, with just under 20% as singletons. The sample taken for sequencing was blood. The receptors were sampled from a man between 35 and 55 years old with Graves' ophthalmopathy.

This clonotype was seen repeatedly, ten times or more. The chain recombines TRBV18 with TRBJ1-1, with a weak D call TRBD1 (6 bases). Germline lookup yields CDR1 KGHSH and CDR2 LQKENI. Trimming removed 6 bases from V and 1 base from J, with 12 bases in between. This CDR3 comprises 14 residues. CDR3 bases: TGTGCCAGCTCGGTTACAGGGACGAACACTGAAGCTTTCTTT. It is translated as CASSVTGTNTEAFF.

This CDR3 is CASSFSRTSGLRSSYEQYF. CDR3 nucleotides: TGCGCCAGCAGCTTCTCCCGGACTAGCGGCCTCCGAAGCTCCTACGAGCAGTACTTC. This chain uses TRBV5-1 with TRBJ2-7, with 10 bases lining up with TRBD2. The CDR3 has 19 residues. Germline V gives CDR1 SGHRS, CDR2 YFSETQ. Trimming at V came to 2 bases and at J to 0 bases, leaving 14 bases not matched to a gene. The full variable domain, completed using reference TRBV5-1 and TRBJ2-7, is KAGVTQTPRYLIKTRGQQVTLSCSPISGHRSVSWYQQTPGQGLQFLFEYFSETQRNKGNFPGRFSGRQFSNSRSEMNVSTLELGDSALYLCASSFSRTSGLRSSYEQYFGPGTRLTVT.

In its sample, this clonotype was seen many times. This CDR3 is CASSPDGFGYTF. Written as DNA, the CDR3 is TGTGCCAGCAGTCCGGACGGTTTTGGCTACACCTTC. The gene calls are TRBV12-3 or TRBV12-4 and TRBJ1-2, with unresolved D. The CDR3 contains 12 residues. With 5 bases removed from V and 7 bases from J, the gap between germline ends came to 11 bases.

The rearrangement joins TRBV6-1 to TRBJ2-5; D is uncertain. Germline assignment: CDR1 MNHNS and CDR2 SASEGT. V lost 6 bases and J lost 6, with 8 bases in between. This CDR3 is 11 amino acids long. CDR3 residues: CASSNTQTQYF. The CDR3 DNA reads as TGTGCCAGCAGCAACACGCAGACCCAGTACTTC.

The chain recombines TRBV6-2 or TRBV6-3 with TRBJ2-1; D gene ambiguous. The germline V and J ends were trimmed by 5 bases and 0 bases, with 14 bases remaining between them. CDR1 and CDR2 from the germline V gene are MNHEY and SVGEGT. The CDR3 sequence is 16 residues long. In DNA form, the CDR3 reads TGTGCCAGCAGTACGACTGAGAGGAGCTCCTACAATGAGCAGTTCTTC. As protein: CASSTTERSSYNEQFF.

V usage is TRBV6-1 and J usage is TRBJ1-6; unclear D gene. This CDR3 contains 14 residues. Trimming shortened V by 11 bases and J by 6 bases, and 17 bases separated the two germline ends. CDR1 is MNHNS and CDR2 is SASEGT in the germline V gene. The CDR3 sequence is CASSGMLANSPLHF. CDR3 coding DNA: TGTGCCTCTAGCGGGATGCTCGCTAATTCACCCCTCCACTTT.

This clonotype has a count of ten or more. The rearrangement uses TRBV11-3 and TRBJ2-1; 12 bases match TRBD2. This CDR3 is 15 amino acids long. V shed 4 bases and J 5 bases; nucleotides not matched to a gene: 3. CDR1 is SGHNT, CDR2 YENEEA, per germline. The CDR3 sequence: CASSSRLAGDNEQFF. In DNA, the CDR3 is TGTGCCAGCAGCTCCCGACTAGCGGGAGACAATGAGCAGTTCTTC.

This clonotype has ten or more counts. V gene TRBV30 combines with J gene TRBJ1-2; weak D call: TRBD1 (6 bases). Germline values: CDR1 GTSNPN, CDR2 SVGIG (reference sequence). This CDR3 comprises 15 residues. V dropped 4 bases and J dropped 2 bases, with 17 bases sitting between them. Here the CDR3 reads CAWKEGARGNYGYTF. In DNA, the CDR3 is TGTGCCTGGAAGGAAGGGGCGAGGGGGAACTATGGCTACACCTTC.

This clonotype was found a few times. The J gene is TRBJ2-7, the V gene TRBV20-1; no firm D call. V was pared by 3 bases and J by 0 bases, with 15 bases between. The CDR3 has 15 residues. Germline assignment: CDR1 DFQATT and CDR2 SNEGSKA (reference sequence). Here the CDR3 DNA reads TGCAGTGCTAGGGCGTCGGCGTTTAACTCCTACGAGCAGTACTTC. Encoded protein: CSARASAFNSYEQYF.

This clonotype came up many times. CDR3 sequence (DNA): TGTGCCAGCAAGCAGGATATCGGCACTGAAGCTTTCTTT. Amino acid sequence: CASKQDIGTEAFF. The rearrangement uses TRBV2 and TRBJ1-1; the D is unclear. Germline V CDR1 and CDR2: SNHLY, FYNNEI. The CDR3 has 13 residues. V was pared by 7 bases and J by 4 bases, with 13 bases between.

The chain combines TRBV4-1 with TRBJ1-4, with a tentative D call TRBD1 (5 bases). V dropped 2 bases and J dropped 3 bases, with 7 bases sitting between them. From germline, CDR1 is MGHRA and CDR2 YSYEKL. This CDR3 spans 14 amino acids. The CDR3 protein is CASSQTGPNEKLFF. The CDR3 nucleotides read TGCGCCAGCAGCCAAACAGGACCTAATGAAAAACTGTTTTTT.

This clonotype was observed many times. This sequence joins TRBV20-1 and TRBJ2-3; 14 bases line up with TRBD2. The CDR3 has 16 amino acids. Germline V gene sequence: CDR1 DFQATT, CDR2 SNEGSKA (reference sequence). Germline trimming cut 7 bases from V and 2 bases from J; bases unmatched to any gene: 8. The CDR3 is CSVQTSGRALTDTQYF. Written as DNA, the CDR3 is TGCAGTGTGCAGACTAGCGGGAGGGCACTCACAGATACGCAGTATTTT.

The chain employs TRBV30 and TRBJ2-4, with D perhaps matching TRBD1 (6 bases). This CDR3 has 15 amino acids. Germline CDR1 reads GTSNPN; CDR2 reads SVGIG (reference sequence). The V end lost 2 bases, the J end lost 0 bases, and 11 bases lay between the germline ends. This CDR3 is CAWSTGQLAKNIQYF. CDR3 in DNA: TGTGCCTGGAGTACAGGGCAGCTAGCCAAAAACATTCAGTACTTC. Full variable domain (remainder filled in from reference TRBV30 and TRBJ2-4): SQTIHQWPATLVQPVGSPLSLECTVEGTSNPNLYWYRQAAGRGLQLLFYSVGIGQISSEVPQNLSASRPQDRQFILSSKKLLLSDSGFYLCAWSTGQLAKNIQYFGAGTRLSVL.

This clonotype was observed a single time. The gene calls are TRBV12-5 and TRBJ2-3; 7 bases fit TRBD1. The germline V gene encodes CDR1 LGHNT and CDR2 FRNRAP. The CDR3 sequence is 14 residues long. J lost 4 bases, V lost 6 bases, and 7 bases had no gene match. CDR3 in amino acids: CASGEGTASDTQYF. As DNA, the CDR3 is TGTGCTAGTGGCGAAGGGACAGCCTCAGATACGCAGTATTTT.

The sample holds a few counts of this clonotype. This sequence joins TRBV3-1 and TRBJ1-2, with a weak D call TRBD1 (5 bases). Germline V gene data show CDR1 as LGHDT and CDR2 as YNNKEL (reference sequence). Deletions cut 3 bases from V and 6 bases from J, with 14 bases between. CDR3 length: 14 amino acids. The CDR3 protein is CASSHPVGVHGYTF. In nucleotides, the CDR3 is TGTGCCAGCAGCCATCCAGTGGGGGTCCATGGCTACACCTTC.

This clonotype was recorded many times. At one end the junction does not follow the germline gene, possibly because of a read error. This chain uses TRBV7-2 with TRBJ2-4, with 8 bases aligning to TRBD1. Germline values: CDR1 SGHTA, CDR2 FQGNSA. This CDR3 region has 16 residues. CDR3 DNA sequence: TGTGCCAGCAGCTTAGATCCGGACAGGGCCAGAAACATTCAGTACTTC. It encodes CASSLDPDRARNIQYF.

This clonotype has just a few counts. The CDR3 sequence: CASRRGGVNTEAFF. CDR3 sequence (DNA): TGTGCCAGCAGAAGGGGTGGGGTGAACACTGAAGCTTTCTTT. The V call is TRBV7-9, the J call TRBJ1-1; D may be TRBD1 (5 bases). Germline V gene sequence: CDR1 SEHNR, CDR2 FQNEAQ (reference sequence). The length of the CDR3 is 14 residues. V dropped 6 bases and J dropped 0 bases, with 11 bases sitting between them.

The chain links TRBV12-3 or TRBV12-4 to TRBJ1-5, with 8 bases that match TRBD1. V trimming: 4 bases; J trimming: 2 bases; junction bases outside the gene matches: 7. The CDR3 spans 16 residues. The CDR3 is CASSYRGTAGNQPQHF. CDR3 in DNA: TGTGCCAGCAGTTACAGGGGGACGGCCGGCAATCAGCCCCAGCATTTT.

This clonotype was counted ten times or more. This rearrangement joins TRBV5-1 to TRBJ1-2; D not certain. Trimming took off 0 bases at V and 0 bases at J, with 6 bases between the two ends. This CDR3 is built from 14 residues. CDR1 SGHRS and CDR2 YFSETQ come from the germline V gene. The CDR3 sequence: CASSLEGTNYGYTF. The CDR3, as DNA: TGCGCCAGCAGCTTGGAAGGGACTAACTATGGCTACACCTTC.

This clonotype was counted at least ten times. This chain joins TRBV5-1 and TRBJ2-7, with D perhaps given as TRBD1 or TRBD2 (6 bases each). V dropped 3 bases and J dropped 2 bases, with 15 bases sitting between them. The length of the CDR3 is 15 residues. Germline V gene data show CDR1 as SGHRS and CDR2 as YFSETQ. The DNA of the CDR3 is TGCGCCAGCAGCTCCCTAGGGGGGCGAACCTACGAGCAGTACTTC. Its protein product is CASSSLGGRTYEQYF.

This chain joins TRBV20-1 and TRBJ2-3; D is undetermined. Deletions cut 5 bases from V and 2 bases from J, with 11 bases between. This CDR3 spans 13 amino acids. The germline CDR1 and CDR2 sequences are DFQATT and SNEGSKA (reference sequence). CDR3 nucleotides: TGCAGTGCTGGAAGGGATAACACAGATACGCAGTATTTT. Translation: CSAGRDNTDTQYF.

This clonotype showed up many times. This chain joins TRBV7-2 and TRBJ2-1, with 15 bases identical to TRBD2. J gave up 2 bases and V 3 bases, and 11 bases lay outside the gene matches. CDR3 size: 20 residues. Germline-derived CDR1 and CDR2 are SGHTA and FQGNSA. CDR3 bases: TGTGCCAGCAGCTTCCAACTTCCGGGACTAGCGGGGGGAACCTACAATGAGCAGTTCTTC. Amino acid sequence: CASSFQLPGLAGGTYNEQFF.

This clonotype was found a few times. The chain joins TRBV14 to TRBJ1-6; possible D gene TRBD1, 5 bases. The V end lost 6 bases, the J end lost 7 bases, and 10 bases lay between the germline ends. The CDR3 extends over 13 amino acids. The germline V gene has CDR1 SGHDN and CDR2 FVKESK. The CDR3 DNA sequence: TGTGCCAGCAGGGTGGGGGTAAATTCACCCCTCCACTTT. As protein: CASRVGVNSPLHF.

The chain has TRBV4-1 and TRBJ2-3; 11 bases align to TRBD1. CDR3 length: 16 amino acids. Per the germline V gene, CDR1 is MGHRA and CDR2 is YSYEKL. V lost 1 base to trimming and J lost 6 bases; unmatched junction nucleotides: 6. In nucleotides, the CDR3 is TGCGCCAGCAGCCAAGCCCTCGGACAGGGGGCTGATACGCAGTATTTT. Protein: CASSQALGQGADTQYF.

In its sample, this clonotype was seen many times. The chain has TRBV12-3 or TRBV12-4 and TRBJ2-2, with 7 bases that match TRBD2. The CDR3 has 15 residues. The V and J ends lost 4 bases and 7 bases, in that order; junction bases with no gene match: 9. CDR3 coding DNA: TGTGCCAGCAGTTCCTTAGCGGGTCGTGGCGGGGAGCTGTTTTTT. Its translation is CASSSLAGRGGELFF.

The V and J genes are TRBV20-1 and TRBJ1-1, with D maybe TRBD1 (6 bases). This CDR3 spans 14 amino acids. Germline CDR1 reads DFQATT; CDR2 reads SNEGSKA (reference sequence). V was pared by 6 bases and J by 3 bases, with 17 bases between. The CDR3 region has the DNA TGCAGTGCCAGCTGGGGGGCGGTGGACACTGAAGCTTTCTTT. Translated, it gives CSASWGAVDTEAFF.

This chain joins TRBV28 and TRBJ1-1; D gene ambiguous. The CDR3 sequence is 11 residues long. Germline loops: CDR1 MDHEN, CDR2 SYDVKM. The V end was cut by 3 bases, the J end by 5 bases, with 4 bases between. This CDR3 reads CASSFPTEAFF. The CDR3 DNA reads TGTGCCAGCAGTTTTCCGACTGAAGCTTTCTTT.

The rearrangement links TRBV19 to TRBJ1-1; D might be TRBD1 (5 bases). Trimming removed 3 bases at V and 6 bases at J, with 14 bases between. Germline V CDR1 and CDR2: LNHDA, SQIVND (reference sequence). This CDR3 comprises 14 residues. CDR3 protein: CASSMAVGDPEAFF. The CDR3 nucleotides are TGTGCCAGTAGTATGGCGGTGGGGGACCCTGAAGCTTTCTTT.